The sequence of this T cell receptor beta chain was determined in a study of T-cell memory formation after mild COVID-19. MiXCR, run by TCRdb on the 5' RACE reads, gives a single entry per CDR3 protein. Among approximately 270,000 distinct CDR3 sequences listed, 15% to 20% were seen once. V was pared by 2 bases and J by 6 bases, with 8 bases between. Looked up from germline, CDR1 is MNHEY and CDR2 is SVGAGI. The CDR3 runs to 12 residues. This clonotype showed up many times. This chain uses TRBV6-5 with TRBJ2-7; D is ambiguous. The clonotype comes from a man between 18 and 35 years old who had mild COVID-19 (a few samples of this study predate the infection). Cell type and time point are not known. Sequencing input: PBMCs or a T cell subset sorted from them (not recorded which). The CDR3 region is CASSYRAGEQYF. The CDR3 DNA follows: TGTGCCAGCAGTTACAGGGCTGGCGAGCAGTACTTC.